The table lists the clone carrying this T cell receptor (beta chain) with many counts. Its antigen is unidentified. TCRdb recomputed calls from the 5' RACE reads with MiXCR, one row per CDR3 protein. The data hold some 1,500 distinct CDR3 sequences, with around 9.8% observed a single time. Between the trimmed V and J ends, which lost 1 base and 6 bases, there was a span of 12 bases. From germline, CDR1 is SGHTA and CDR2 FQGNSA. The CDR3 runs 15 residues. Time point specified: sample taken at primary tumor resection. Unsorted whole RNA from tumor, nontumor lung or frozen PBMC underwent sequencing. This entry is derived from a study of spatial heterogeneity in lung cancer. Study context: There were consistently more beta-chain sequences detected than alpha-chain sequences. Study-wide findings and caveats: Estimation of coverage gave values of about 7% for alpha and over 11% for beta chains in tumor T cells. Tumors with more nonsynonymous mutations had more expanded intratumoral alpha and beta TCRs.

This TCR was sampled from a female donor with early-stage non-small cell lung cancer. This specimen was lung tumor tissue, taken at surgery. The rearrangement links TRBV7-2 to TRBJ1-4, with D uncertain. The CDR3 is CASSLEGRLYEKLFF. CDR3 DNA: TGTGCCAGCAGCTTAGAAGGCAGGCTCTATGAAAAACTGTTTTTT.